This TCR beta chain is drawn from a study of shared clonotypes between healthy human individuals. In the study overall: CD8 memory received one plate per donor, CD8 naive two, CD4 memory three and CD4 naive three.

Germline V gene data show CDR1 as MNHNS and CDR2 as SASEGT. The V end lost 5 bases, the J end lost 3 bases, and 13 bases lay between the germline ends. The CDR3 loop spans 14 amino acids. Assay used: immunoSEQ multiplex PCR; TCRdb lists only in-frame clones, some missing. The sample lists roughly 1.5 million clones; 98% were seen once. What was sequenced was naive CD4+ T cells sorted from blood. This sample's subset: CD45RA+ positively selected. The J gene is TRBJ1-1, the V gene TRBV6-1; the D is unclear. The receptor was derived from a man aged 25-40 years in good health. CDR3 region: CASSNFPLDTEAFF. The CDR3 DNA follows: TGTGCCAGCAGTAACTTCCCGCTGGACACTGAAGCTTTCTTT.